The source of this T cell receptor (beta chain) is a study of blood T cell repertoires in COVID-19. Study summary: Collection of acute and convalescent COVID-19 samples took place in the United States, Italy and Spain. PBMCs, B-cell-depleted T cells, or T cells provided the cDNA or gDNA that made up the material.

Clones were read by immunoSEQ multiplex PCR, and TCRdb kept only the in-frame ones, dropping some. The sample consists of fewer than 350,000 clones, about 91% of them appearing once. The V and J ends lost 11 bases and 6 bases, in that order; junction bases with no gene match: 12. The CDR3 totals 13 residues. Looked up from germline, CDR1 is LNHDA and CDR2 is SQIVND (reference sequence). Assignments of participants to cohorts depended upon their own reported clinical history. Two negative PCRs, clearance, or symptom resolution were required of recovered Cohort 3 donors. This receptor was taken from a woman in her thirties or forties who had recovered from COVID-19. The chain links TRBV19 to TRBJ1-2; 7 nucleotides agree with TRBD1. Sequenced material: PBMCs or T cells enriched from blood (not recorded which). The CDR3 region is CAATGQGVDGYTF. In nucleotides, the CDR3 is TGTGCCGCGACGGGGCAGGGGGTGGATGGCTACACCTTC.